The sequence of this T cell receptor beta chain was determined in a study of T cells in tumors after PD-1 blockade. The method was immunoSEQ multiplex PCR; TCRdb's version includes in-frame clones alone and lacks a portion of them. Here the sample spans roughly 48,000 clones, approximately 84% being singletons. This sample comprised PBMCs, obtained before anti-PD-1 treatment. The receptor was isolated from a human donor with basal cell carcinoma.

In DNA form, the CDR3 reads TGTGCCAGCAGTGAGAGTTGGGACAGGGGGTTGGACTATGGCTACACCTTC. Amino acid sequence: CASSESWDRGLDYGYTF. The chain links TRBV2 to TRBJ1-2; 11 bases are shared with TRBD1. The J segment lost 3 bases and the V segment lost 3 bases, leaving 9 bases of the junction unmatched. Germline-derived CDR1 and CDR2 are SNHLY and FYNNEI. The length of the CDR3 is 17 residues.